These T cell receptor beta chains were read from a single sample in a study of regulatory T cells in long-lasting Graves disease. Each CDR3 protein is one row after TCRdb ran MiXCR on the multiplex PCR reads. Of roughly 380,000 distinct CDR3 sequences in the sample, 16% were seen once. These records were also assigned to another study, of T cells in Graves' hyperthyroidism and ophthalmopathy.

The starting material was peripheral blood mononuclear cells (PBMCs), obtained at new diagnosis, from a patient treated with antithyroid drugs. These receptors originate from a middle-aged man with Graves disease. Each CDR3 is given with its conserved first and last residue. A D gene is named only where the DNA matches it firmly. A clone size is listed for some rows: how often the clone was seen (once, few, many), or a class if it is expanded.

J	V	D	size	CDR3	DNA
TRBJ2-3	TRBV12-3/TRBV12-4	.	many	CASSQNTDTQYF	TGTGCCAGCAGCCAGAACACAGATACGCAGTATTTT
TRBJ1-1	TRBV24-1	.	many	CATIQPDTEAFF	TGTGCCACCATCCAACCGGACACTGAAGCTTTCTTT
TRBJ1-5	TRBV28	.	once	CASSLGFNQPQHF	TGTGCCAGCAGTTTAGGGTTTAATCAGCCCCAGCATTTT
TRBJ1-1	TRBV12-3/TRBV12-4	.	many	CASKQRTEAFF	TGTGCCAGCAAGCAGCGAACTGAAGCTTTCTTT
TRBJ2-1	TRBV30	.	many	CAWRGISHEQFF	TGTGCCTGGAGGGGGATCAGCCATGAGCAGTTCTTC
TRBJ2-7	TRBV11-3	.	many	CASSRAGTNSYEQYF	TGTGCCAGCAGTCGAGCCGGGACAAATTCCTACGAGCAGTACTTC
TRBJ2-2	TRBV27	TRBD2	many	CASSDSGGALTGELFF	TGTGCCAGCAGCGACTCGGGGGGGGCGTTGACCGGGGAGCTGTTTTTT
TRBJ1-6	TRBV7-9	.	few	CASTLGVETPLHF	TGTGCCAGCACCCTGGGGGTCGAGACACCCCTCCACTTT
TRBJ2-3	TRBV14	.	few	CASSQEQITDTQYF	TGTGCCAGCAGCCAAGAACAAATTACAGATACGCAGTATTTT
TRBJ2-3	TRBV24-1	TRBD2	many	CATSDPRGALTDTQYF	TGTGCCACCAGTGATCCGCGGGGGGCACTCACAGATACGCAGTATTTT
TRBJ2-7	TRBV4-2	.	few	CAPRGQGEQYF	TGTGCCCCACGGGGGCAGGGCGAGCAGTACTTC
TRBJ2-7	TRBV18	TRBD1	.	CASSPGQGWEQYF	TGTGCCAGCTCACCAGGACAGGGCTGGGAGCAGTACTTC
TRBJ1-6	TRBV6-2/TRBV6-3	.	many	CASSYNGDSPLHF	TGTGCCAGCAGTTACAATGGGGATTCACCCCTCCACTTT
TRBJ2-2	TRBV6-2/TRBV6-3	TRBD2	few	CASTPDLGLARTGELFF	TGTGCCAGCACACCCGATTTAGGACTAGCGAGAACCGGGGAGCTGTTTTTT
TRBJ2-7	TRBV7-9	.	few	CASSLPGRTYEQYF	TGTGCCAGCAGCCTTCCGGGACGGACCTACGAGCAGTACTTC
TRBJ2-3	TRBV30	TRBD2	many	CAWGLAGVTDTQYF	TGTGCCTGGGGACTAGCGGGGGTTACAGATACGCAGTATTTT
TRBJ2-7	TRBV6-2/TRBV6-3	.	many	CASIAGPGSYEQYF	TGTGCCAGCATCGCCGGGCCAGGGAGCTACGAGCAGTACTTC
TRBJ2-3	TRBV4-1	TRBD2	few	CASSQPTSGGAGLTDTQYF	TGCGCCAGCAGCCAACCCACTAGCGGGGGGGCCGGTTTGACAGATACGCAGTATTTT
TRBJ1-1	TRBV6-1	.	.	CASREGQGTEAFF	TGTGCCAGCAGGGAAGGCCAGGGCACTGAAGCTTTCTTT
TRBJ2-3	TRBV5-4	TRBD2	many	CASSLERGGDTQYF	TGTGCCAGCAGCTTGGAACGGGGGGGGGATACGCAGTATTTT
TRBJ2-7	TRBV12-3/TRBV12-4	TRBD1	many	CASRTGQGGYEQYF	TGTGCCAGCAGAACAGGACAGGGAGGTTACGAGCAGTACTTC
TRBJ1-2	TRBV19	TRBD1	many	CASSIIGQGADGYTF	TGTGCCAGTAGTATTATCGGACAGGGGGCGGATGGCTACACCTTC
TRBJ1-1	TRBV12-3/TRBV12-4	TRBD1	many	CASREIQGARSTEAFF	TGTGCCAGCAGAGAGATACAGGGGGCAAGGAGTACTGAAGCTTTCTTT
TRBJ2-3	TRBV4-2	.	many	CASSSRVFTDTQYF	TGTGCCAGCAGCTCTCGGGTCTTCACAGATACGCAGTATTTT
TRBJ1-5	TRBV5-1	TRBD1	many	CASSLTGGEGPQHF	TGCGCCAGCAGCTTGACAGGGGGTGAAGGGCCCCAGCATTTT
TRBJ1-1	TRBV12-3/TRBV12-4	.	many	CASTPGDRRNTEAFF	TGTGCCAGCACTCCCGGGGACCGCAGGAACACTGAAGCTTTCTTT
TRBJ2-7	TRBV5-1	TRBD2	many	CASSFNTGGADEQYF	TGCGCCAGCAGCTTCAATACGGGGGGTGCCGACGAGCAGTACTTC